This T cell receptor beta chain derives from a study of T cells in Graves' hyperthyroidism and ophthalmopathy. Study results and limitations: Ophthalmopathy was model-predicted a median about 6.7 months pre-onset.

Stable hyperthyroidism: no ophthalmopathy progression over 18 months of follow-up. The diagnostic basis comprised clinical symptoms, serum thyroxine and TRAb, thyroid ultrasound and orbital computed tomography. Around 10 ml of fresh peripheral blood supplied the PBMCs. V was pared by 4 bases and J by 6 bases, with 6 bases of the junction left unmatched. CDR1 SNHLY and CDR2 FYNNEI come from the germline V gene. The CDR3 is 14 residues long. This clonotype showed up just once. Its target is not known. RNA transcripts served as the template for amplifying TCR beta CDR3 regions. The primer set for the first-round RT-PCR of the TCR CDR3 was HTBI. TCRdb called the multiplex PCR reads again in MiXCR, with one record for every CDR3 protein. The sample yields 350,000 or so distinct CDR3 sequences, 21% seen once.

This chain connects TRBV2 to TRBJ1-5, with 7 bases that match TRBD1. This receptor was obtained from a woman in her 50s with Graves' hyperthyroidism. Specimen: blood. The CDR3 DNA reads TGTGCCAGCAGTGGACAGGGAGGGGGTCAGCCCCAGCATTTT. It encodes CASSGQGGGQPQHF.